This T cell receptor beta chain was found in a study of blood T cell repertoires in COVID-19. Across the study: Samples representing acute and convalescent COVID-19 were sourced from the United States, Italy and Spain. Sample material is recorded as cDNA or gDNA derived from T cells, B-cell-depleted T cells, or PBMCs.

This clone was seen once. Per the authors' pipeline: Quantification of nucleated cells was approximated via reference gene primer amplification. TCRdb keeps only in-frame clones here, not all; method: immunoSEQ multiplex PCR. V and J calls and clone size are copied from that table; D and trimming were computed from the DNA. Among roughly 190,000 clones listed, 86% were seen once. The CDR3 runs 15 residues. Between the trimmed V and J ends, which lost 6 bases and 2 bases, there was a span of 13 bases. CDR1 and CDR2 (germline): MDHEN, SYDVKM. The chain has TRBV28 and TRBJ1-4; no definite D call. The source material was peripheral blood. The receptor comes from a man aged 65 to 85 with acute or convalescent COVID-19. The CDR3 reads CASRSAGSTNEKLFF. In DNA, the CDR3 is TGTGCCAGCAGAAGTGCGGGGAGCACTAATGAAAAACTGTTTTTT.